The table lists the clone carrying this T cell receptor beta chain with a few counts. Its antigen is undetermined. V lost 5 bases and J 3 bases, leaving 10 bases between the germline ends. This CDR3 is 13 amino acids long. From germline, CDR1 is MNHNS and CDR2 SASEGT. The sample is drawn from a study of response to subunit inactivated influenza vaccine. Study outcomes and limitations: Authors suggested each seasonal influenza vaccination recruits few new T cells.

A single record per CDR3 protein comes from TCRdb applying MiXCR to the RT-PCR reads. The table has a few hundred thousand distinct CDR3 sequences, around a fifth seen once. The sequence was obtained from a man between 50 and 75 years old who received an inactivated influenza vaccine. The chain recombines TRBV6-1 with TRBJ1-2; D is undetermined. The starting material was PBMCs from blood, obtained 21 months after vaccination. The CDR3 region has the DNA TGTGCCAGCAGTATGGGGTCTGACTATGGCTACACCTTC. Amino acid sequence: CASSMGSDYGYTF.